The T cell receptor beta chain under discussion was sequenced for a study of blood T cells in healthy people across ages. Next came a second PCR, run for about 6 to 12 cycles, which used a sample-barcoded 5' primer along with a J-beta primer mix. TCRdb fed the 5' RACE reads into MiXCR, producing one record per CDR3 protein. The sample records 1 million or so distinct CDR3 sequences, 25% being singletons. The V segment lost 6 bases and the J segment 6 bases; nucleotides outside the gene matches: 14. Germline V gene data show CDR1 as MNHEY and CDR2 as SVGEGT. This CDR3 spans 16 amino acids. These data also featured in a second study, about T cells of mothers and their children.

The chain combines TRBV6-2 or TRBV6-3 with TRBJ2-3, with 8 bases identical to TRBD2. The source material was blood. The TCR was taken from a girl aged 2 to 9 in good health. CDR3 loop: CASRDRVSGIGDTQYF. The CDR3 nucleotides are TGTGCCAGCAGAGACCGGGTTAGCGGGATTGGGGATACGCAGTATTTT.